The sequence of this T cell receptor beta chain was determined in a study of T cells after yellow fever vaccination. Overall study results and limits: Clones that expanded after primary vaccination mostly reappeared after the booster (less than 98% CD4, approximately 89% CD8).

About this clonotype itself: Its antigen remains unknown.

Losses at the gene ends were 4 bases for V and 3 bases for J; bases not matched to a gene: 6. The CDR3 consists of 15 residues. Germline V gives CDR1 PRHDT, CDR2 FYEKMQ (reference sequence). Using its own MiXCR run on the 5' RACE reads, TCRdb lists one record per CDR3 protein. The table shows 600,000 to 750,000 distinct CDR3 sequences, with about 12% occurring only once. This TCR was recovered from a man aged 25-40 years who received the YFV17D yellow fever vaccine. This sequence joins TRBV13 and TRBJ2-1, with 7 bases that match TRBD1. Sample: PBMCs, taken on the day of the yellow fever booster vaccination. CDR3 amino acids: CASSYPGQNYNEQFF. The DNA for the CDR3 is TGTGCCAGCAGCTACCCGGGACAGAACTACAATGAGCAGTTCTTC.